These 12 T cell receptor beta chains were sequenced from one sample in a study of blood T cell repertoires in COVID-19. The repertoire was sequenced with immunoSEQ multiplex PCR; TCRdb's copy has only in-frame clones and lacks some. In the table there are about 170,000 clones, over 80% of which are singletons. Input material: peripheral blood. These receptors originate from a woman in her sixties or seventies with acute or convalescent COVID-19.

The chain has TRBV5-4 and TRBJ1-2; 7 bases line up with TRBD1. This CDR3 has 15 amino acids. After removal of 5 bases from V and 2 bases from J, the junction contained 9 bases not matched to a gene. Germline CDR1 is SGHNT and CDR2 is YYREEE (reference sequence). Here the CDR3 DNA reads TGTGCCAGCAGGGCCGGGACAGACGGAAACTATGGCTACACCTTC. Translating it yields CASRAGTDGNYGYTF.

The chain couples TRBV19 to TRBJ2-1, with 9 bases that match TRBD2. V lost 5 bases to trimming and J lost 3 bases; unmatched junction nucleotides: 5. This CDR3 has 15 residues. The V gene's germline CDR1 is LNHDA and CDR2 SQIVND (reference sequence). The CDR3 DNA reads as TGTGCCAGTAGTGGACTAGCGCGTTACTACAATGAGCAGTTCTTC. It yields the protein CASSGLARYYNEQFF.

J is TRBJ2-3 and V is TRBV20-1; D tentatively fits TRBD1 or TRBD2 (5 bases each). The CDR3 sequence is 13 residues long. The V end lost 5 bases, the J end lost 6 bases, and 15 bases lay between the germline ends. CDR1 and CDR2 (germline): DFQATT, SNEGSKA (reference sequence). DNA for the CDR3: TGCAGTGCTGGTGACAGACTACGGGATACGCAGTATTTT. The encoded protein is CSAGDRLRDTQYF.

The chain recombines TRBV19 with TRBJ2-7, with 7 bases lining up with TRBD1. Germline values: CDR1 LNHDA, CDR2 SQIVND (reference sequence). The V and J ends lost 4 bases and 3 bases, in that order; junction bases with no gene match: 6. This CDR3 is 14 amino acids long. Written as DNA, the CDR3 is TGTGCCAGTAGTACCCGACAGGGAGTCTACGAGCAGTACTTC. Translated, it gives CASSTRQGVYEQYF.

The chain uses TRBV7-9 and TRBJ1-5; D remains ambiguous. The germline gives CDR1 SEHNR, CDR2 FQNEAQ (reference sequence). V lost 1 base and J lost 0, with 10 bases in between. This CDR3 region has 16 residues. CDR3 residues: CASSLGTPYSNQPQHF. The DNA of the CDR3 is TGTGCCAGCAGCTTAGGGACTCCCTATAGCAATCAGCCCCAGCATTTT.

The chain employs TRBV7-2 and TRBJ2-7; 7 nucleotides match TRBD1. Germline CDR1 and CDR2: SGHTA and FQGNSA. The CDR3 length is 14 residues. V gave up 2 bases and J gave up 3 bases; unmatched junction bases: 4. The CDR3 spells CASSLQGEFYEQYF. Written as DNA, the CDR3 is TGTGCCAGCAGCTTACAGGGGGAGTTCTACGAGCAGTACTTC.

The genes are TRBV14 and TRBJ1-2; tentatively, D is TRBD1 (5 bases). The V and J ends lost 8 bases and 2 bases respectively, with 15 bases between them. This CDR3 has 14 residues. CDR1 SGHDN and CDR2 FVKESK come from the germline V gene. This CDR3 is CASGGGAPNYGYTF. CDR3 bases: TGTGCCAGCGGTGGAGGGGCACCGAACTATGGCTACACCTTC.

This chain connects TRBV19 to TRBJ2-5; D is possibly TRBD1 (6 bases). The V gene's germline CDR1 is LNHDA and CDR2 SQIVND (reference sequence). The CDR3 spans 16 residues. V lost 1 base to trimming and J lost 1 base, with 13 bases between them. This CDR3 is CASSIGQEPFQETQYF. CDR3 nucleotide sequence: TGTGCCAGTAGTATAGGACAGGAGCCTTTCCAAGAGACCCAGTACTTC.

The rearrangement links TRBV19 to TRBJ1-6; the D gene is possibly TRBD1 (5 bases). CDR3 size: 14 residues. Germline CDR1 LNHDA, CDR2 SQIVND (reference sequence). With 8 bases removed from V and 9 bases from J, the gap between germline ends came to 17 bases. The CDR3 DNA reads as TGTGCCAGTGGGACTCGGGGGGATGGTTCACCCCTCCACTTT. Its protein is CASGTRGDGSPLHF.

This chain uses TRBV13 with TRBJ1-1; D is perhaps TRBD1 (6 bases). The CDR3 consists of 16 residues. Germline CDR1 PRHDT, CDR2 FYEKMQ (reference sequence). V lost 1 base and J lost 1, with 13 bases in between. CDR3 loop: CASSLDLTGWNTEAFF. The CDR3 nucleotides are TGTGCCAGCAGCTTAGACTTAACAGGGTGGAACACTGAAGCTTTCTTT.

The V gene is TRBV21-1, the J gene TRBJ1-3; the D call of TRBD1 is as the table states it, not checked on the DNA. TRBV21-1 is shown as a pseudogene. This CDR3 has 16 residues. CDR3 residues: CASSESGGQGRNTIYF. For the CDR3, the DNA is TGTGCCAGCAGTGAATCCGGGGGACAGGGACGAAACACCATATATTTT.

The rearrangement uses TRBV5-6 and TRBJ1-5; 7 bases line up with TRBD1. Germline CDR1 reads SGHDT; CDR2 reads YYEEEE. V shed 4 bases and J 5 bases; nucleotides not matched to a gene: 6. The CDR3 sequence is 14 residues long. The CDR3 sequence is CASSPTGVDQPQHF. CDR3 bases: TGTGCCAGCAGCCCTACAGGGGTTGATCAGCCCCAGCATTTT.